This T cell receptor delta chain was recorded in a study of γδ T cells in repeated Plasmodium falciparum infection. About the research overall: Age- and gender-matched Australian children served as comparison for malaria-exposed Malian children.

TCRdb reapplied CATT to the multiplex PCR reads. The data show over 45,000 delta-chain clones, 1.6% seen once. This clone was recorded at least ten times. Possible read error: a much larger clone is one base away. In germline, CDR1 is TSWWSYY, CDR2 QGS. The V and J ends lost 7 bases and 8 bases respectively, with 23 bases between them. The CDR3 runs to 15 residues. Vgamma9/Vdelta2+ and Vdelta2-negative gammadelta T cells were flow-sorted from PBMC for bulk sequencing. The sequence was collected from a pool of human donors (malaria-infected and uninfected, not separated). Sequenced sample: gamma-delta T cells from blood. The J gene is TRDJ1, the V gene TRDV1; D remains unclear. The CDR3 loop is CALVLSPTATVKLIF. CDR3 bases: TGTGCTCTTGTGCTTAGCCCCACCGCCACCGTCAAACTCATCTTT.